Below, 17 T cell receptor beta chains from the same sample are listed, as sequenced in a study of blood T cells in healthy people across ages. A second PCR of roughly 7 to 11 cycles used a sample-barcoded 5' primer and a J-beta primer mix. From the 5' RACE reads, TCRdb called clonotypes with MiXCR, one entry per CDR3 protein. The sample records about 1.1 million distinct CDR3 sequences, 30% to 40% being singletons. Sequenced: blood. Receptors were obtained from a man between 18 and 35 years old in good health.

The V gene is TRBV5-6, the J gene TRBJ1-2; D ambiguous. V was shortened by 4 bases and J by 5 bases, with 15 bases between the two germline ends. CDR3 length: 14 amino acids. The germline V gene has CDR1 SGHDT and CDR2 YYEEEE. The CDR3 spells CASSPRTSGYGYTF. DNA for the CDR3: TGTGCCAGCAGCCCGCGAACTTCTGGTTATGGCTACACCTTC.

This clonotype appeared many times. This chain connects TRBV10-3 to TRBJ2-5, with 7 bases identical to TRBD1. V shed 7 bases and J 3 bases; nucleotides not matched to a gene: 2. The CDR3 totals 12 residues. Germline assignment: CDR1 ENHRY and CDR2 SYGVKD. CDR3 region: CAIKGAEETQYF. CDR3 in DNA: TGTGCCATCAAGGGGGCGGAAGAGACCCAGTACTTC.

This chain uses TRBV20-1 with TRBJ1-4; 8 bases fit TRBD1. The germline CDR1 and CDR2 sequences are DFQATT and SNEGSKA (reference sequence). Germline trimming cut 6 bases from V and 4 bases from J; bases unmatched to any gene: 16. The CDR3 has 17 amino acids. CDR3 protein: CSALSGQDYTGNEKLFF. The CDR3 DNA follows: TGCAGTGCCCTGTCGGGACAGGATTATACGGGTAATGAAAAACTGTTTTTT.

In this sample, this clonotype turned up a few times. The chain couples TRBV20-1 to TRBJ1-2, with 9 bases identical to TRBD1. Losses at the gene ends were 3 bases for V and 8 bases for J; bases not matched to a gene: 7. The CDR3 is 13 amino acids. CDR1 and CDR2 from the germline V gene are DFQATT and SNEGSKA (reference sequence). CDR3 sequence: CSARGTGNQGYTF. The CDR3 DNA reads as TGCAGTGCTAGGGGGACAGGGAATCAAGGCTACACCTTC.

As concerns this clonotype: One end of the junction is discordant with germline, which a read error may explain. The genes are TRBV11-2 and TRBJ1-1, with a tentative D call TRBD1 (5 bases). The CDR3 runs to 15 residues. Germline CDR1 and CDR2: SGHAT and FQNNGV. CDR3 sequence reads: CASSLGVRGGTEASF. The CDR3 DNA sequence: TGTGCCAGCAGCTTAGGGGTCCGGGGGGGAACTGAAGCTTCCTTT.

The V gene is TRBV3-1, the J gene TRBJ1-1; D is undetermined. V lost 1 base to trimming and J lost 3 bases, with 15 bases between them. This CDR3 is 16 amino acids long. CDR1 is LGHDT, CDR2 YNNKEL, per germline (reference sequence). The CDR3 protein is CASSQAHTRGDTEAFF. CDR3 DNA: TGTGCCAGCAGCCAAGCACATACTCGGGGAGACACTGAAGCTTTCTTT.

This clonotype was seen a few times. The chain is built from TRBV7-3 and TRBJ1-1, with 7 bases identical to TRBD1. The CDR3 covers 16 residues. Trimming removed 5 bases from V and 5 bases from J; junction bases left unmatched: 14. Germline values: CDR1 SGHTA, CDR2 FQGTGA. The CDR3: CASSTQGGAEGTEAFF. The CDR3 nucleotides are TGTGCCAGCAGCACCCAGGGGGGGGCAGAAGGAACTGAAGCTTTCTTT. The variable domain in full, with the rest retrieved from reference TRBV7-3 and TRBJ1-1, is GAGVSQTPSNKVTEKGKYVELRCDPISGHTALYWYRQSLGQGPEFLIYFQGTGAADDSGLPNDRFFAVRPEGSVSTLKIQRTERGDSAVYLCASSTQGGAEGTEAFFGQGTRLTVV.

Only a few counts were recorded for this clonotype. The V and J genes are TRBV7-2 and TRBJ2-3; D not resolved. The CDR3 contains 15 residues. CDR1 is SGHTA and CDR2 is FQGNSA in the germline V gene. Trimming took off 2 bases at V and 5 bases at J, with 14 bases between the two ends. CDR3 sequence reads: CASSLNFREEDTQYF. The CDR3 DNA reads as TGTGCCAGCAGCTTAAATTTTAGGGAAGAAGATACGCAGTATTTT. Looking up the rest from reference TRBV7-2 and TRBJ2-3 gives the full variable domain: GAGVSQSPSNKVTEKGKDVELRCDPISGHTALYWYRQSLGQGLEFLIYFQGNSAPDKSGLPSDRFSAERTGGSVSTLTIQRTQQEDSAVYLCASSLNFREEDTQYFGPGTRLTVL.

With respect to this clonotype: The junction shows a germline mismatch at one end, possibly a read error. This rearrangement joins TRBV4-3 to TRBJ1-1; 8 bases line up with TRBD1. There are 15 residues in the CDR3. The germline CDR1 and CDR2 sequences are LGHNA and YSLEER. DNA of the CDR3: TGCGCCGGCAGCCAAGAGGGGACAGGGAACACTGAAGCTTTCTTT. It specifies CAGSQEGTGNTEAFF.

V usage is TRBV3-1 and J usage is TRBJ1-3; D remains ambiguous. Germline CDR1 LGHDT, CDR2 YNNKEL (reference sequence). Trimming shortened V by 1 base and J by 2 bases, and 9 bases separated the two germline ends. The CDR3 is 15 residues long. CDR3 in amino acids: CASSQGSGAGNTIYF. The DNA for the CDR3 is TGTGCCAGCAGCCAAGGGTCTGGGGCTGGAAACACCATATATTTT. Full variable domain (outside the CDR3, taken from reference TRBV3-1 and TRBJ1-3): DTAVSQTPKYLVTQMGNDKSIKCEQNLGHDTMYWYKQDSKKFLKIMFSYNNKELIINETVPNRFSPKSPDKAHLNLHINSLELGDSAVYFCASSQGSGAGNTIYFGEGSWLTVV.

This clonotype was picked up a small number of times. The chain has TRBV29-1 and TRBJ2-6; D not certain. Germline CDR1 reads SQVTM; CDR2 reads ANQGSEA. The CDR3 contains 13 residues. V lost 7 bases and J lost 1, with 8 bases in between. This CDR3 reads CSAVESGANVLTF. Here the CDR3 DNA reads TGCAGCGCGGTTGAATCTGGGGCCAACGTCCTGACTTTC.

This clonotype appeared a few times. CDR3 loop: CASSPTSSEQYF. The CDR3 nucleotides are TGTGCCAGCAGTCCCACATCGAGCGAGCAGTACTTC. The chain links TRBV7-9 to TRBJ2-5; D is ambiguous. The J call could be wrong; TRBJ2-7 is a better fit for the DNA end. CDR1 SEHNR and CDR2 FQNEAQ come from the germline V gene (reference sequence). This CDR3 region has 12 residues.

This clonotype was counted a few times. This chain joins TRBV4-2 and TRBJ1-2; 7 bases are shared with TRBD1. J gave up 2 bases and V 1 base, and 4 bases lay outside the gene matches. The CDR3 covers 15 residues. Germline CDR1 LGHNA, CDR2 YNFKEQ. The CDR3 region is CASSQGQGSNYGYTF. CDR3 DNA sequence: TGTGCCAGCAGCCAAGGACAGGGCTCAAACTATGGCTACACCTTC.

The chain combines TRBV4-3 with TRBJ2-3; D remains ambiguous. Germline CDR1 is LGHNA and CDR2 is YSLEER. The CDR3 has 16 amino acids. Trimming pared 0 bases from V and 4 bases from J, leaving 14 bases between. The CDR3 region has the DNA TGCGCCAGCAGCCAAGATGGCCGCAGTGGGGCAGATACGCAGTATTTT. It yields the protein CASSQDGRSGADTQYF.

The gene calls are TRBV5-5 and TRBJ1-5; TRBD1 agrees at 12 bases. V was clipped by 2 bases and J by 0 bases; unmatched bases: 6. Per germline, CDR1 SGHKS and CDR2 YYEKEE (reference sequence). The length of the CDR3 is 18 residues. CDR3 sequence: CASSFTGTGGYSNQPQHF. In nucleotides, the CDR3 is TGTGCCAGCAGCTTTACCGGGACAGGGGGCTATAGCAATCAGCCCCAGCATTTT.

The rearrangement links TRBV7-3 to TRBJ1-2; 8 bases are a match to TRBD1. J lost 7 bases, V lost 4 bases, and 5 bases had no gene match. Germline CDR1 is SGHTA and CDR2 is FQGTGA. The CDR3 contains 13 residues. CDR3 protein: CASSCSGGSGYTF. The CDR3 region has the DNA TGTGCCAGCAGCTGTTCAGGGGGCTCTGGCTACACCTTC.

CDR3 sequence reads: CASSVDRAAYEQYF. CDR3 bases: TGTGCCAGCAGCGTGGACAGGGCAGCCTACGAGCAGTACTTC. The rearrangement joins TRBV5-4 to TRBJ2-7, with 8 bases matching TRBD1. The CDR3 has 14 amino acids. Per germline, CDR1 SGHNT and CDR2 YYREEE (reference sequence). Trimming cost V 4 bases and J 2 bases; bases outside gene matches: 5.